One and the same sample provided the 6 T cell receptor beta chains below, sequenced in a study of glioma-infiltrating T cells after dendritic cell vaccination. Time point described: after dendritic cell vaccination, including at tumor progression/relapse. Clones were read by immunoSEQ multiplex PCR, and TCRdb kept only the in-frame ones, dropping some. The data show about 65,000 clones, 86% seen once. The specimen comprised blood, sampled after dendritic cell vaccination. These receptors originate from a human donor with glioblastoma.

Comments on this clone: Other DNA sequences in the same sample also yield this CDR3. The V call is TRBV5-4, the J call TRBJ2-7, with D uncertain. Germline lookup yields CDR1 SGHNT and CDR2 YYREEE (reference sequence). Trimming shortened V by 0 bases and J by 1 base, and 5 bases separated the two germline ends. The CDR3 runs 13 residues. DNA for the CDR3: TGTGCCAGCAGCTTGGCCGGTTCCTACGAGCAGTACTTC. The encoded protein is CASSLAGSYEQYF. Complete variable domain (other parts from reference TRBV5-4 and TRBJ2-7): ETGVTQSPTHLIKTRGQQVTLRCSSQSGHNTVSWYQQALGQGPQFIFQYYREEENGRGNFPPRFSGLQFPNYSSELNVNALELDDSALYLCASSLAGSYEQYFGPGTRLTVT.

V gene TRBV9 combines with J gene TRBJ2-5; D is possibly TRBD1 (5 bases). V dropped 0 bases and J dropped 0 bases, with 9 bases sitting between them. The CDR3 loop spans 15 amino acids. Germline loops: CDR1 SGDLS, CDR2 YYNGEE. The CDR3: CASSVGMTDQETQYF. As DNA, the CDR3 is TGTGCCAGCAGCGTAGGAATGACAGACCAAGAGACCCAGTACTTC. Using reference TRBV9 and TRBJ2-5 for the parts outside the CDR3, the full variable domain is DSGVTQTPKHLITATGQRVTLRCSPRSGDLSVYWYQQSLDQGLQFLIQYYNGEERAKGNILERFSAQQFPDLHSELNLSSLELGDSALYFCASSVGMTDQETQYFGPGTRLLVL.

This clone occurred once. This chain joins TRBV29-1 and TRBJ2-4, with D possibly being TRBD1 (5 bases). Trimming removed 1 base from V and 0 bases from J, with 7 bases in between. The germline CDR1 and CDR2 sequences are SQVTM and ANQGSEA. The length of the CDR3 is 14 residues. CDR3 residues: CSVEGGLAKNIQYF. Written as DNA, the CDR3 is TGCAGCGTTGAAGGGGGCCTAGCCAAAAACATTCAGTACTTC.

J is TRBJ2-7 and V is TRBV2, with 8 bases identical to TRBD1. This CDR3 comprises 12 residues. Trimming cost V 8 bases and J 3 bases; bases outside gene matches: 3. The germline V gene has CDR1 SNHLY and CDR2 FYNNEI. CDR3 region: CASGQGLYEQYF. CDR3 nucleotide sequence: TGTGCCAGCGGACAGGGCCTCTACGAGCAGTACTTC.

The rearrangement links TRBV4-3 to TRBJ1-4; unclear D gene. The length of the CDR3 is 18 residues. V lost 2 bases to trimming and J lost 7 bases, with 23 bases between them. Germline CDR1 is LGHNA and CDR2 is YSLEER. The CDR3, as DNA: TGCGCCAGCAGCCAATTACCCCCCTTGGTAGGAGTTGGTGAAAAACTGTTTTTT. Its translation is CASSQLPPLVGVGEKLFF.

V usage is TRBV6-5 and J usage is TRBJ2-7; 8 bases map to TRBD2. V lost 0 bases and J lost 2; bases outside the gene matches: 3. The CDR3 sequence is 15 residues long. The germline V gene encodes CDR1 MNHEY and CDR2 SVGAGI. CDR3 residues: CASSYSKREPYEQYF. The CDR3 DNA is TGTGCCAGCAGTTACTCTAAGCGGGAGCCCTACGAGCAGTACTTC.